The 22 T cell receptor beta chains below were found in one sample sequenced in a study of shared clonotypes between healthy human individuals. Naive CD8 populations comprised CD45RO-negative cells positively selected for CCR7, excluding terminally differentiated effector memory CD45RA+ cells. Clones were sequenced by immunoSEQ multiplex PCR, and TCRdb holds only the in-frame ones, with some missing. The profile covers roughly 770,000 clones, with roughly 96% appearing a single time and under 0.25% taken by the ten largest. Sequenced sample: naive CD8+ T cells sorted from blood. Receptors were obtained from a man between 25 and 39 years old in good health.

As regards this clone: Additional DNA sequences in this sample encode the identical CDR3. The V call is TRBV4-1, the J call TRBJ1-1; D is uncertain. Trimming took 4 bases from V and 0 from J, leaving 0 bases between them. This CDR3 region has 11 residues. Germline CDR1 reads MGHRA; CDR2 reads YSYEKL. The CDR3 reads CASSLNTEAFF. The CDR3 DNA reads as TGCGCCAGCAGCCTGAACACTGAAGCTTTCTTT.

This clone is a singleton in its sample. The chain carries TRBV15 and TRBJ2-7; D unclear. CDR1 and CDR2 (germline): LNHNV, YYDKDF (reference sequence). V dropped 0 bases and J dropped 4 bases, with 10 bases sitting between them. There are 14 residues in the CDR3. CDR3: CATSRDHNLYEQYF. In DNA form, the CDR3 reads TGTGCCACCAGCAGAGACCACAACTTATACGAGCAGTACTTC.

V gene TRBV9 combines with J gene TRBJ2-6; 8 nucleotides agree with TRBD1. After removal of 3 bases from V and 0 bases from J, the junction contained 8 bases not matched to a gene. CDR3 length: 18 amino acids. The germline V gene has CDR1 SGDLS and CDR2 YYNGEE. CDR3: CASSARDRYSSGANVLTF. In nucleotides, the CDR3 is TGTGCCAGCAGCGCTCGGGACAGGTATTCCTCTGGGGCCAACGTCCTGACTTTC.

In the case of this clone: At one of its ends the junction is not consistent with the germline gene, which may arise from a read error. V and J are TRBV10-3 and TRBJ2-2, with D maybe TRBD1 (6 bases). Germline V CDR1 and CDR2: ENHRY, SYGVKD. This CDR3 region has 14 residues. CDR3 region: CAISSQGNAGELFF. DNA for the CDR3: TGTGCCATCAGTTCTCAGGGGAACGCCGGGGAGCTGTTTTTT.

This rearrangement joins TRBV19 to TRBJ1-5; D is perhaps TRBD1 (5 bases). Trimming removed 2 bases at V and 10 bases at J, with 18 bases between. The V gene's germline CDR1 is LNHDA and CDR2 SQIVND (reference sequence). The CDR3 consists of 15 residues. CDR3 protein: CASSIRDAPNGPQHF. For the CDR3, the DNA is TGTGCCAGTAGTATAAGGGACGCCCCCAATGGACCCCAGCATTTT.

V is TRBV13 and J is TRBJ2-1, with a possible D match to TRBD1 (6 bases). The germline gives CDR1 PRHDT, CDR2 FYEKMQ (reference sequence). Trimming shortened V by 5 bases and J by 2 bases, and 7 bases separated the two germline ends. The length of the CDR3 is 13 residues. CDR3 in amino acids: CASSQGPYNEQFF. For the CDR3, the DNA is TGTGCCAGCAGCCAGGGGCCCTACAATGAGCAGTTCTTC.

The chain combines TRBV7-8 with TRBJ2-7; D may be TRBD1 (5 bases). Germline assignment: CDR1 SGHVS and CDR2 FQNEAQ. The V and J ends lost 0 bases and 2 bases respectively, with 8 bases between them. The CDR3 has 14 amino acids. The DNA of the CDR3 is TGTGCCAGCAGCTTAGCGACAGAAACCTACGAGCAGTACTTC. Protein sequence: CASSLATETYEQYF.

The rearrangement uses TRBV7-2 and TRBJ2-3; maybe TRBD1 (5 bases). V was shortened by 6 bases and J by 0 bases, with 10 bases between the two germline ends. This CDR3 has 14 residues. CDR1 and CDR2 from the germline V gene are SGHTA and FQGNSA. The CDR3 here is CASRWGGSTDTQYF. The CDR3 bases are TGTGCCAGCAGGTGGGGCGGAAGCACAGATACGCAGTATTTT.

The V and J genes are TRBV28 and TRBJ1-5, with TRBD1 matching over 7 bases. This CDR3 region has 14 residues. With V trimmed by 6 bases and J by 4 bases, 6 bases remained unmatched. Germline V gives CDR1 MDHEN, CDR2 SYDVKM. In DNA, the CDR3 is TGTGCCAGCAGCGGGGACAGATATAATCAGCCCCAGCATTTT. Encoded protein: CASSGDRYNQPQHF.

The gene calls are TRBV11-2 and TRBJ1-4; tentative D call: TRBD1 (5 bases). Trimming removed 3 bases from V and 0 bases from J, with 11 bases in between. The V gene's germline CDR1 is SGHAT and CDR2 FQNNGV. The CDR3 is made up of 16 amino acids. DNA of the CDR3: TGTGCCAGCAGCTTTGCAGGGTCGACAACTAATGAAAAACTGTTTTTT. As protein: CASSFAGSTTNEKLFF.

V and J are TRBV19 and TRBJ2-7; no reliable D call. CDR1 is LNHDA, CDR2 SQIVND, per germline (reference sequence). V lost 5 bases to trimming and J lost 2 bases, with 16 bases between them. The CDR3 loop spans 15 amino acids. The CDR3: CASSQLPVPTYEQYF. The CDR3 DNA is TGTGCCAGTAGTCAGCTTCCAGTTCCCACCTACGAGCAGTACTTC.

The rearrangement uses TRBV5-4 and TRBJ2-7, with 7 bases matching TRBD2. This CDR3 has 15 residues. The V segment lost 5 bases and the J segment 0 bases; nucleotides outside the gene matches: 8. Germline V gene data show CDR1 as SGHNT and CDR2 as YYREEE (reference sequence). CDR3 DNA sequence: TGTGCCAGCAGGGATACTAGCGCGTTCTCCTACGAGCAGTACTTC. Its translation is CASRDTSAFSYEQYF.

V and J are TRBV10-2 and TRBJ2-7; the D gene is possibly TRBD1 (5 bases). The CDR3 loop spans 11 amino acids. Germline V gene data show CDR1 as WSHSY and CDR2 as SAAADI. V lost 3 bases and J lost 7, with 7 bases in between. This CDR3 reads CASSEGDEQYF. CDR3 nucleotide sequence: TGCGCCAGCAGTGAAGGGGATGAGCAGTACTTC.

Turning to this clone: Other DNA sequences in this specimen translate into the identical CDR3. The chain employs TRBV6-5 and TRBJ2-5; no firm D call. V lost 5 bases to trimming and J lost 5 bases, with 6 bases between them. The CDR3 has 11 amino acids. In germline, CDR1 is MNHEY, CDR2 SVGAGI. The CDR3 spells CASSLGETQYF. Written as DNA, the CDR3 is TGTGCCAGCAGTCTGGGGGAGACCCAGTACTTC.

Comments on this clone: Other DNA sequences in the same sample also yield this CDR3. The chain recombines TRBV7-9 with TRBJ2-5, with D uncertain. The CDR3 extends over 11 amino acids. The germline CDR1 and CDR2 sequences are SEHNR and FQNEAQ (reference sequence). Trimming pared 1 base from V and 5 bases from J, leaving 2 bases between. In DNA form, the CDR3 reads TGTGCCAGCAGCTTAGACGAGACCCAGTACTTC. Protein sequence: CASSLDETQYF.

In regard to this clone: Other DNA sequences of this sample code for an identical CDR3. The genes are TRBV29-1 and TRBJ2-7; 7 bases map to TRBD1. In germline, CDR1 is SQVTM, CDR2 ANQGSEA. The CDR3 runs 14 residues. V shed 3 bases, J shed 2 bases, and the junction held 7 bases outside the gene matches. The CDR3, as DNA: TGCAGCGTTGAGGGGCAGGGGGAAACCTACGAGCAGTACTTC. It specifies CSVEGQGETYEQYF.

The chain employs TRBV11-2 and TRBJ2-1, with D unclear. The V end lost 2 bases, the J end lost 2 bases, and 16 bases lay between the germline ends. The CDR3 extends over 17 amino acids. The germline gives CDR1 SGHAT, CDR2 FQNNGV. CDR3 nucleotides: TGTGCCAGCAGCTTAACCCCGCGGCAGATTGCCTACAATGAGCAGTTCTTC. It is translated as CASSLTPRQIAYNEQFF.

The chain employs TRBV30 and TRBJ1-4; D is undetermined. The CDR3 covers 11 residues. Germline V lookup: CDR1 GTSNPN, CDR2 SVGIG (reference sequence). Trimming took off 0 bases at V and 7 bases at J, with 3 bases between the two ends. The CDR3: CAWSVGEKLFF. In nucleotides, the CDR3 is TGTGCCTGGAGTGTCGGTGAAAAACTGTTTTTT.

The chain links TRBV4-1 to TRBJ1-5; tentatively, D is TRBD1 (6 bases). The CDR3 is made up of 18 amino acids. Between the trimmed V and J ends, which lost 0 bases and 2 bases, there was a span of 17 bases. Per the germline V gene, CDR1 is MGHRA and CDR2 is YSYEKL. CDR3 in DNA: TGCGCCAGCAGCCAAGATATCGGGGGGCAGTACGGCAATCAGCCCCAGCATTTT. This codes for CASSQDIGGQYGNQPQHF.

The chain employs TRBV9 and TRBJ2-7, with 12 bases matching TRBD2. The V gene's germline CDR1 is SGDLS and CDR2 YYNGEE. Germline trimming cut 3 bases from V and 2 bases from J; bases unmatched to any gene: 6. This CDR3 spans 16 amino acids. The CDR3 reads CASSGSLAGGTYEQYF. The CDR3 bases are TGTGCCAGCAGCGGGAGCCTAGCGGGAGGGACCTACGAGCAGTACTTC. The full variable domain, in which reference TRBV9 and TRBJ2-7 provide the parts outside the CDR3, is DSGVTQTPKHLITATGQRVTLRCSPRSGDLSVYWYQQSLDQGLQFLIQYYNGEERAKGNILERFSAQQFPDLHSELNLSSLELGDSALYFCASSGSLAGGTYEQYFGPGTRLTVT.

This chain uses TRBV9 with TRBJ2-1; D perhaps matches TRBD2 (6 bases). Germline-derived CDR1 and CDR2 are SGDLS and YYNGEE. V lost 0 bases, J lost 4 bases, and 11 bases lay in between. The CDR3 extends over 15 amino acids. The CDR3 protein is CASSVAGEGYNEQFF. The CDR3 nucleotides are TGTGCCAGCAGCGTAGCGGGAGAAGGGTACAATGAGCAGTTCTTC.

The chain combines TRBV7-9 with TRBJ2-7, with a possible D match to TRBD2 (5 bases). This CDR3 spans 15 amino acids. Germline V gene lookup returns CDR1 SEHNR and CDR2 FQNEAQ (reference sequence). The V end was cut by 1 base, the J end by 3 bases, with 13 bases between. The CDR3 DNA is TGTGCCAGCAGCTTAGGTTTCGGGGAGCGCTACGAGCAGTACTTC. Amino acids: CASSLGFGERYEQYF.